This TCR beta chain is drawn from a study of T cell repertoires and Cas9 in healthy adults. Study details: SpCas9-reactive CD4 and CD8 T cells were characterized for potency, cytotoxicity and lineage.

Points from the study as a whole: SpCas9-reactive effector T cells were reportedly restrained in vitro by SpCas9-reactive regulatory T cells.

Method: immunoSEQ multiplex PCR; TCRdb's copy keeps in-frame clones and lacks some. This sample has around 23,000 clones, with roughly 92% found just once. V dropped 6 bases and J dropped 0 bases, with 8 bases sitting between them. CDR3 length equals 14 residues. Germline-derived CDR1 and CDR2 are LNHDA and SQIVND (reference sequence). The table lists this clone with a count of one. Its antigen is currently unknown. The receptor was derived from a human donor in good health. This chain links TRBV19 with TRBJ2-2; tentatively, D is TRBD1 (6 bases). Sequencing used CD4+ effector T cells (CD127+, CD25-, CD137-, CD154-) from PBMCs; culture status not recorded. The CDR3 region has the DNA TGTGCCAGTAGACAGGGAACGAACACCGGGGAGCTGTTTTTT. This gives the protein CASRQGTNTGELFF.